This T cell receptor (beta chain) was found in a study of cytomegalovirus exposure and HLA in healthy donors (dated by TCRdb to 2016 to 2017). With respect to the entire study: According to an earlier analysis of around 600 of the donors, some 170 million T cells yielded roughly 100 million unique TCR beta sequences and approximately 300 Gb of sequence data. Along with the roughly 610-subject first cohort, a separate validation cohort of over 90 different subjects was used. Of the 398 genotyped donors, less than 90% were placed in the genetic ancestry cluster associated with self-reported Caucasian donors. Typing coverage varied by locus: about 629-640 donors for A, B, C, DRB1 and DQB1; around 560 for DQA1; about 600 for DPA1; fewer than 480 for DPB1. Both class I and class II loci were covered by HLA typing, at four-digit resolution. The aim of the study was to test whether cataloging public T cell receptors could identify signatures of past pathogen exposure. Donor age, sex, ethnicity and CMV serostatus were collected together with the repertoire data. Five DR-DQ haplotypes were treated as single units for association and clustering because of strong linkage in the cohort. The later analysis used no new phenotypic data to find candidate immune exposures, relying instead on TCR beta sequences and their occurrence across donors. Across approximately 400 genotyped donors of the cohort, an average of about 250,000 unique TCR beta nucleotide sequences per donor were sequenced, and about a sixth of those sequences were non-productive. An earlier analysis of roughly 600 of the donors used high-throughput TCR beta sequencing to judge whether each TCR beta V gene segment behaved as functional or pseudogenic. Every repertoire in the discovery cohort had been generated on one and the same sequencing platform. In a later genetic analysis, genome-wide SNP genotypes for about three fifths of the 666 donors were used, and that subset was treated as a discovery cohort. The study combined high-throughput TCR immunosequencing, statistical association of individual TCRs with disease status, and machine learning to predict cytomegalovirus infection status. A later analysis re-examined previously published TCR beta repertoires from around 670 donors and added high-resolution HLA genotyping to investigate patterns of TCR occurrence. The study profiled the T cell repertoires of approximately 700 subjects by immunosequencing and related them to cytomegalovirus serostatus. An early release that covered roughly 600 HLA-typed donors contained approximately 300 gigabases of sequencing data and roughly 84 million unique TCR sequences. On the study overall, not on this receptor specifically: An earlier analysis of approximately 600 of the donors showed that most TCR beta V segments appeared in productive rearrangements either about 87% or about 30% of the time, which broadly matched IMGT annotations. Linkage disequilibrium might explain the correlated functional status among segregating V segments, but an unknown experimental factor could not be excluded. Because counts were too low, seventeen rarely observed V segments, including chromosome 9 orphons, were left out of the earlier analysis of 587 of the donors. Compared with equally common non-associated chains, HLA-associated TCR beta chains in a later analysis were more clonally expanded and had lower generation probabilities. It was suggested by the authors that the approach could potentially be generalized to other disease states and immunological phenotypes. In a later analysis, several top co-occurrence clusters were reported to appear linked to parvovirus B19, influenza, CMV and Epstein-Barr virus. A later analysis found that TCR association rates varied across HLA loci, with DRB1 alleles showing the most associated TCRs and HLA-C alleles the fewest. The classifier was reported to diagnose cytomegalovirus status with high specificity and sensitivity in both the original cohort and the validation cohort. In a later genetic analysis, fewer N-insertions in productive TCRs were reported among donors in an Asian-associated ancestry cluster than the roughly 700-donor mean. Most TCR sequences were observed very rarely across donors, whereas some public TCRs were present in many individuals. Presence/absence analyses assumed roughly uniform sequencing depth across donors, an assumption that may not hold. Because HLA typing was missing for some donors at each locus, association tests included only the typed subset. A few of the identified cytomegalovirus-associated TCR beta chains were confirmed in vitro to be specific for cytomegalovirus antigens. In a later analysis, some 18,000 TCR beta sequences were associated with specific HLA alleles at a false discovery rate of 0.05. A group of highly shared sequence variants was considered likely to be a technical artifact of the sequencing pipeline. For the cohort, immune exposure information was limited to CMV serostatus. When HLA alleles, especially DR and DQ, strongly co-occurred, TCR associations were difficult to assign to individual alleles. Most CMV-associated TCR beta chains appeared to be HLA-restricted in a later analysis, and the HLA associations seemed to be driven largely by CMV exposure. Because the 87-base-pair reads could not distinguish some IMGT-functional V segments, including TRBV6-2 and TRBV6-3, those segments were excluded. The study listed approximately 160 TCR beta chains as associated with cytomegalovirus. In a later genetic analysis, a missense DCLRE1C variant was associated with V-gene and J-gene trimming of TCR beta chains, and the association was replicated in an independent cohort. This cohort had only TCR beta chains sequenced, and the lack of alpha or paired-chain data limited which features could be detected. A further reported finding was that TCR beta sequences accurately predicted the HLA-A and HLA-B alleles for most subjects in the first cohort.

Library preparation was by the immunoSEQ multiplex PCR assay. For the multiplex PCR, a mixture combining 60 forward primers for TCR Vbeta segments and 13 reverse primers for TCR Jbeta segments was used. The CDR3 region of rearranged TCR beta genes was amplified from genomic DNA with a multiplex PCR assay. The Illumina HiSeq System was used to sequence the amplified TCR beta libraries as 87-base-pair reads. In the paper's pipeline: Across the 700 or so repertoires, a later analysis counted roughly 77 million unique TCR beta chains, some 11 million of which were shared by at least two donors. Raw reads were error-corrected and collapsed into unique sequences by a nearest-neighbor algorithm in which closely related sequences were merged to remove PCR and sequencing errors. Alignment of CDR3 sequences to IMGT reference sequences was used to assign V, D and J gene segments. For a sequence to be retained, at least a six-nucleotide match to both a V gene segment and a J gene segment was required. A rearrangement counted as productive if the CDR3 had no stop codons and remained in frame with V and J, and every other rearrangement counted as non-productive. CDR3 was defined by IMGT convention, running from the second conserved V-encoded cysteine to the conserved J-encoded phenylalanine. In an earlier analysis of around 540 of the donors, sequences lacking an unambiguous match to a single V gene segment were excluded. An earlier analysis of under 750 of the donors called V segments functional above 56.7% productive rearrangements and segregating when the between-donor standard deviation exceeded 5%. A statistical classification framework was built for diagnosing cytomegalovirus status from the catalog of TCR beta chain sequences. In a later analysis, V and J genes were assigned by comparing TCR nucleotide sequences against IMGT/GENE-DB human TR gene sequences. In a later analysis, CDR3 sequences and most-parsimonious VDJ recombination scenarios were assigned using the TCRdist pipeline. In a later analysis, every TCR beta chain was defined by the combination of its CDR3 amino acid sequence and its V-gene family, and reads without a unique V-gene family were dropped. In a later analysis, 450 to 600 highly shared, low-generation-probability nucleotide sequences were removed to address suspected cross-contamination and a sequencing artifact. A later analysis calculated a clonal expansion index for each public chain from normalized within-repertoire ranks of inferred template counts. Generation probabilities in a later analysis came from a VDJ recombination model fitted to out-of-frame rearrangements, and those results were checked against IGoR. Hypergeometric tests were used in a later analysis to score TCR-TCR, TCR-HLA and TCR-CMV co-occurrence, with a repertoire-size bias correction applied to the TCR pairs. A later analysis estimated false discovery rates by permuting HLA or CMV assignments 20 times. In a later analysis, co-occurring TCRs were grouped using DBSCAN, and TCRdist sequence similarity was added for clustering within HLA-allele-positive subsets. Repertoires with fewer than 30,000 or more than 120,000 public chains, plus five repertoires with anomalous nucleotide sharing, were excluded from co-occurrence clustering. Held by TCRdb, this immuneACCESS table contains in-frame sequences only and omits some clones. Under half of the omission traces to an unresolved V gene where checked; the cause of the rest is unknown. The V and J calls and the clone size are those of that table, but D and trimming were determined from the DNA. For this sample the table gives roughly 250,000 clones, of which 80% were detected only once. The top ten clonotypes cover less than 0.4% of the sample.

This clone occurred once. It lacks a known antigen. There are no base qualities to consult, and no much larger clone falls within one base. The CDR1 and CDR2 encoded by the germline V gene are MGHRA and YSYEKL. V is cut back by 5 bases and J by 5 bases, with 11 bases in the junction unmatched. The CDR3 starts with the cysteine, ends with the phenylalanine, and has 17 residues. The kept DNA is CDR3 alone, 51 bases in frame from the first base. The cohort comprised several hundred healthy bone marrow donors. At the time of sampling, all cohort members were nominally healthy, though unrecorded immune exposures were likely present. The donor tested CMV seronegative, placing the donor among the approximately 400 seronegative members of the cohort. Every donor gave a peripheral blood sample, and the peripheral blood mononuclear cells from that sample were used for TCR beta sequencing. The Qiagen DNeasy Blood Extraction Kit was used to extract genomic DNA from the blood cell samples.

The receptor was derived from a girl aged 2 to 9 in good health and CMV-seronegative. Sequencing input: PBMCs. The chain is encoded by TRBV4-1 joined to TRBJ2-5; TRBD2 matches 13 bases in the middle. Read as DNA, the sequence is TGCGCCAGCAGCTTAAGAGTCCCGGGACTAGCGGGGGAGACCCAGTACTTC. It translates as CASSLRVPGLAGETQYF.